This T cell receptor (beta chain) was sequenced during a study of OX40 agonist ivuxolimab in advanced cancers. Study background: Patients received intravenous ivuxolimab every 2 weeks at 0.01 to 10 mg/kg. Patients receiving dose escalation had hepatocellular carcinoma, melanoma, renal cell or head and neck cancer. Therapy given before enrollment (anti-PD-1, anti-PD-L1 or anti-CTLA-4) was allowed, and roughly 42% had some.

The V segment lost 5 bases and the J segment 7 bases; nucleotides outside the gene matches: 8. Germline lookup yields CDR1 SGHNT and CDR2 YYREEE (reference sequence). The CDR3 totals 14 residues. Assay: immunoSEQ multiplex PCR; the TCRdb copy retains only in-frame clones and omits some. Of around 45,000 clones in the sample, approximately 91% are singletons; the top ten hold 19%. General study results and limits: Clonal expansion was seen in CD4+ and CD8+ blood T cells by week 6 at 0.1 to 3.0 mg/kg.

This clone has only one observation. Its matching antigen is unknown. Sequencing was performed on CD4+ or CD8+ T cells sorted from blood, taken in a trial of the OX40 agonist ivuxolimab. The gene calls are TRBV5-4 and TRBJ1-4; 7 nucleotides match TRBD1. This clonotype was sampled from an adult with an advanced solid tumor such as melanoma, head and neck, liver or kidney cancer. CDR3 loop: CASSPTGAGEKLFF. In DNA form, the CDR3 reads TGTGCCAGCAGTCCAACAGGGGCGGGTGAAAAACTGTTTTTT.